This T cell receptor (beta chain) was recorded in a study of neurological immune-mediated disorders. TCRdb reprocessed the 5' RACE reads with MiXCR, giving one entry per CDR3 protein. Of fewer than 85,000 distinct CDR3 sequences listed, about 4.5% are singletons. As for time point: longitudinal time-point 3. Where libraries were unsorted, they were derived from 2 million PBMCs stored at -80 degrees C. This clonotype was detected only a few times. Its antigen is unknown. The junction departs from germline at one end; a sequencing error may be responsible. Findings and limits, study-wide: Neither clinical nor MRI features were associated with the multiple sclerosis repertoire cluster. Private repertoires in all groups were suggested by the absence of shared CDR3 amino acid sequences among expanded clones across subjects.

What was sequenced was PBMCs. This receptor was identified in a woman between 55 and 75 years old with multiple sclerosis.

The CDR3 region has the DNA TGTGCTAGCAGCCGGGTGGGCCCAGATACGCAGTATTTT. Amino acids: CASSRVGPDTQYF. The chain joins TRBV7-7 to TRBJ2-3; D gene uncertain. This CDR3 contains 13 residues. From germline, CDR1 is SSHAT and CDR2 FNYEAQ (reference sequence).